This is a list of T cell receptor beta chains from one sample in a study of technical replicates of blood from a handful of donors. Here immunoSEQ multiplex PCR was the method, and the copy in TCRdb shows in-frame clones only, minus some. This sample has 68,000 or so clones; about 89% occur once, and the top ten carry over 4%. Sequencing was performed on PBMCs. The receptors were sampled from a human donor in good health. Some clones in this sample may be carry-over from other donors' samples. Each CDR3 is given without its conserved first and last residue. Fields, in order: CDR3 length, V gene, CDR3 protein.

cdr3_length: 13
v_call: TRBV5-1
cdr3_aa: ASSPPRQGGTEAF

cdr3_length: 13
v_call: TRBV5-1
cdr3_aa: ASSLTGGRGETQY

cdr3_length: 11
v_call: TRBV19
cdr3_aa: ASSIAGATEAF

cdr3_length: 13
v_call: TRBV6-6
cdr3_aa: ASSDEDRGTGELF

cdr3_length: 14
v_call: TRBV7-2
cdr3_aa: ASSLVPHGGNQPQH

cdr3_length: 16
v_call: TRBV27
cdr3_aa: ASSLSQGTSGRRNEQY

cdr3_length: 13
v_call: TRBV5-1
cdr3_aa: ASSLNMEVTGELF

cdr3_length: 13
v_call: TRBV19
cdr3_aa: ASSKGLTDNQPQH

cdr3_length: 14
v_call: TRBV5-1
cdr3_aa: ASSLGTGGVGETQY

cdr3_length: 14
v_call: TRBV7-6
cdr3_aa: ASSSIGRQKRETQY

cdr3_length: 14
v_call: TRBV7-2
cdr3_aa: ASSLRSGRGADTQY

cdr3_length: 11
v_call: TRBV5-1
cdr3_aa: ASSLGGNTEAF

cdr3_length: 13
v_call: TRBV29-1
cdr3_aa: SVEATGGSYNEQF